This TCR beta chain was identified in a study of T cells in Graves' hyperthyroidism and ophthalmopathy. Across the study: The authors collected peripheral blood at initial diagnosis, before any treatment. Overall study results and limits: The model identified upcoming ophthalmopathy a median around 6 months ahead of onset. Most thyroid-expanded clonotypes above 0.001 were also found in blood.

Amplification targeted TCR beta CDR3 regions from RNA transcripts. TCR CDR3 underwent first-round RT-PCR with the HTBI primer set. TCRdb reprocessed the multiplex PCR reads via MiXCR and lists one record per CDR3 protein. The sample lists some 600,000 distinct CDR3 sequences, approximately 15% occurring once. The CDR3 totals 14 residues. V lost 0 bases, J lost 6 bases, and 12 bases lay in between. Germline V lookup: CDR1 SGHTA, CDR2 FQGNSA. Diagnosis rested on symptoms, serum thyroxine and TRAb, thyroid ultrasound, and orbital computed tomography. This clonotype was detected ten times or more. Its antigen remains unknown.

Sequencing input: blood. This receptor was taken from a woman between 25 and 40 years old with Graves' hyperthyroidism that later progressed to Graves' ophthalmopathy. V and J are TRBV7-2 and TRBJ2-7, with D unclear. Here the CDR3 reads CASSLASGPSEQYF. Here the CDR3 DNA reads TGTGCCAGCAGCTTAGCGTCAGGTCCCAGCGAGCAGTACTTC.